This note documents a single T cell receptor (beta chain) sequence. Its antigen is not yet known. There are no base qualities to consult, and no much larger clone falls within one base. This sample is part of a study of T cell responses to AZD1222 COVID-19 vaccine (dated by TCRdb to the early 2020s). About the study as a whole: A total of approximately 250 trial participants underwent TCR sequencing, of whom about 210 had received two doses of AZD1222 and some 26 had received two doses of the MenACWY control vaccine. Trial participants were enrolled by age into 18-55, 56-69 and 70-plus year subgroups, with roughly 160, 29 and 62 TCR-sequenced participants respectively. The investigation overall reported the following: Participants were mostly white British, with more females than males. The authors suggested clonal diversity may have been underestimated. Nearly half of unique spike-specific TCRs reportedly recognized epitopes outside regions mutated in the B.1.351 and B.1.1.7 variants. Conclusions about previously exposed vaccinees are limited, since just five or six AZD1222 recipients were seropositive for SARS-CoV-2 at baseline. The vaccine-associated CD4 TCRs covered the entire spike protein, and the dominant responses fell in regions 160-218 and 743-854. The 56-69-year group was small, and its depth increase did not reach significance, likely because of low power. Spike-specific TCR breadth and depth rose significantly after two AZD1222 doses compared with day 0 and with MenACWY recipients. No day 14 peak-response samples were available, so repertoires were characterized only after the peak T cell response.

Read against the paper, the sample's time point label means: about 28 days (+/-7) after the second vaccine dose. AZD1222 recipients whose second dose came at about 4 weeks and those whose second dose came at about 12 weeks were combined into one group, since spike-specific TCR depth and breadth did not differ between the two schedules. Vaccinee samples came from UK trials COV001 and COV002, including a single-blind randomized controlled phase 2/3 trial of AZD1222 (ChAdOx1 nCoV-19) in healthy adults. For TCRbeta chain sequencing, PBMC samples were collected from trial participants at day 0 and at day 28 after the second dose. Here V drops 3 bases and J drops 5 bases, and the junction holds 7 bases not matched to any gene. Inclusive of the bounding cysteine and phenylalanine, the CDR3 is 16 residues long. Here the CDR3 DNA is all that survives: 48 bases in frame from base 1. The germline V gene supplies CDR1 KGHSH and CDR2 LQKENI.

The CDR3 regions of human TCRbeta chains were analyzed by immunosequencing. The study's own analysis went as follows. TCRs in the repertoires were compared against a reference library of SARS-CoV-2-specific TCRs that had been generated with the MIRA antigen-specificity platform. Breadth was defined as the fraction of unique TCRs that were SARS-CoV-2-associated. Depth was defined as the fraction of total T cells that were SARS-CoV-2-associated. Using the MIRA data, each spike-specific TCR was assigned both to the spike region to which the TCR was reactive and to a CD4 or CD8 class. Log10-transformed breadth and depth values were compared by one-way ANOVA with Sidak's multiple comparisons tests. What TCRdb holds here is the immuneACCESS table cut down to in-frame rearrangements. Part of the clones is not present; checked against another copy, under half of the missing clones reflect an unresolved V gene, and the others are unexplained. V and J calls and clone size are given by that table; D and trimming were obtained from the DNA. The sample table lists tens of thousands of clones, approximately 90% of them with a count of one. The ten largest clonotypes hold under 3.5% of the sample.

This receptor chain uses TRBV18 and TRBJ2-2; 9 bases in the junction line up with TRBD1. The sample in question was peripheral blood, obtained 28 days after the second AZD1222 dose. This receptor was obtained from an adult who received the AZD1222 COVID-19 vaccine. The base sequence is TGTGCCAGCTCACCGCAGGACAGGGGTAGAACCGGGGAGCTGTTTTTT. This encodes CASSPQDRGRTGELFF.